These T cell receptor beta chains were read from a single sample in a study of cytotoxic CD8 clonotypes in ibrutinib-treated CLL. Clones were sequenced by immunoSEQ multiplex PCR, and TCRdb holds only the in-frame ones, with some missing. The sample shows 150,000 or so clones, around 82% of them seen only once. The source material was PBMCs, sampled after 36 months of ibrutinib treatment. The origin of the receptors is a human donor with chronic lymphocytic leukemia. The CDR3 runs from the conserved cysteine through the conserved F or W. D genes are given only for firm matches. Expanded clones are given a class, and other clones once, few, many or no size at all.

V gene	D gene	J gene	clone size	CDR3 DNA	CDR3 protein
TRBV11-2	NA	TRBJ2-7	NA	TGTGCCAGCAGCCCTGACGCGTACGAGCAGTACTTC	CASSPDAYEQYF
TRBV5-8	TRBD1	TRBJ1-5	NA	TGTGCCAGCAGCGAACTCCGGGACAGGGGGCGAACGAATCAGCCCCAGCATTTT	CASSELRDRGRTNQPQHF
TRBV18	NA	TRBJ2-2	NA	TGTGCCAGCTCACCAGGTCGGACGAACACCGGGGAGCTGTTTTTT	CASSPGRTNTGELFF
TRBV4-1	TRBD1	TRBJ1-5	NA	TGCGCCAGCAGCCGGCCGGGACAGGGGATGTGGCCCCAGCATTTT	CASSRPGQGMWPQHF
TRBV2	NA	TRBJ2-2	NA	TGTGCCAGCAGCCTCCTAAGAGGAAGCGGCACCGGGGAGCTGTTTTTT	CASSLLRGSGTGELFF
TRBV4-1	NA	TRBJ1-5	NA	TGCGCCAGCAGCCAAGACACGGGACACCTGGGGATCCGGCATTTT	CASSQDTGHLGIRHF
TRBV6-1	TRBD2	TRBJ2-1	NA	TGTGCCAGCAGTGTTAGACTAGCTGGGTATGAGCAGTTCTTC	CASSVRLAGYEQFF
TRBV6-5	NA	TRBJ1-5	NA	TGTGCCAGCAGTTACTCGAAGGTTCAGCCCCAGCATTTT	CASSYSKVQPQHF
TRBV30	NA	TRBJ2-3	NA	TGTGCCTGGAGTTTCCGGGTGAGGAGCACAGATACGCAGTATTTT	CAWSFRVRSTDTQYF
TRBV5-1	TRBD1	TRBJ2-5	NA	TGCGCCAGCAGCCGGGACAGCCAAGAGCCCCAGTACTTC	CASSRDSQEPQYF
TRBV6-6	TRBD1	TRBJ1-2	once	TGTGCCAGCAGCAGTAAGACAGGGGACATGGGCGGCTACACCTTC	CASSSKTGDMGGYTF
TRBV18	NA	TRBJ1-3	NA	TGTGCCAGCTCACCGCGTCTCGGAAACACCATATATTTT	CASSPRLGNTIYF
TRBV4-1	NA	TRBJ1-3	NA	TGCGCCAGCAGCCAGGGGTCTTGGGACAAGAGTTCGTCTGGAAACACCATATATTTT	CASSQGSWDKSSSGNTIYF
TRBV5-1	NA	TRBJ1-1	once	TGCGCCAGCAGCCCGAAGACAGCCGCCTATGCTAAGATGAACACTGAAGCTTTCTTT	CASSPKTAAYAKMNTEAFF
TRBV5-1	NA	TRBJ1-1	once	TGCGCCAGCAGCCTAACAGAATTGAACACTGAAGCTTTCTTT	CASSLTELNTEAFF
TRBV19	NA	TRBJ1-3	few	TGTGCCAGTAGTTCAGGGACGAGCTCTGGAAACACCATATATTTT	CASSSGTSSGNTIYF
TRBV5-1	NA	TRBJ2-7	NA	TGCGCCAGCAGCTTGGCCACAGGGGAGCAGTACTTC	CASSLATGEQYF
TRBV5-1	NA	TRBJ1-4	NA	TGCGCCAGCAGCCTGCAACTAGACGATGAAAAACTGTTTTTT	CASSLQLDDEKLFF
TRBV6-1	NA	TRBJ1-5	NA	TGTGGCTCGGGAAGCAATCAGCCCCAGCATTTT	CGSGSNQPQHF
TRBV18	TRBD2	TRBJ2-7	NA	TGTGCCAGCTCACCATGGCTAGCGGGGGGCGACATCTACGAGCAGTACTTC	CASSPWLAGGDIYEQYF
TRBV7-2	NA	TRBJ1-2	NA	TGTGCCAGCAGCTCGTACCAGCAGAACTATGGCTACACCTTC	CASSSYQQNYGYTF
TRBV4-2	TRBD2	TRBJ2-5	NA	TGTGCCAGCAGCCAATCCGGGACTAGCGGGAGGTTCTCAGAGACCCAGTACTTC	CASSQSGTSGRFSETQYF
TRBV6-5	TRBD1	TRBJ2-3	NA	TGTGCCAGCAGTTATCGCCCGGGACAGGGGATAGATACGCAGTATTTT	CASSYRPGQGIDTQYF
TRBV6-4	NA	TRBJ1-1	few	TGTGCCAGCAGTGCCCAGACCAACACTGAAGCTTTCTTT	CASSAQTNTEAFF
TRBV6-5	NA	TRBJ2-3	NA	TGTGCCAGCGTGGGGGGTGGAGATACGCAGTATTTT	CASVGGGDTQYF
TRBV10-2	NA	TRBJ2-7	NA	TGCGCCAGCAGTGAGGACGTAGGCAGGGCCCCCTACGAGCAGTACTTC	CASSEDVGRAPYEQYF
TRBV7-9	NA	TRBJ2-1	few	TGTGCCAGCGGCGGGTTTGAGAACAATGAGCAGTTCTTC	CASGGFENNEQFF
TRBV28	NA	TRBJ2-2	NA	TGTGCCAGCAGTTTAGGGGGCTCCGGGGAGCTGTTTTTT	CASSLGGSGELFF
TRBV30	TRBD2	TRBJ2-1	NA	TGTGCCTGCGAAACTAGCGGGAGGCCTAATGAGCAGTTCTTC	CACETSGRPNEQFF
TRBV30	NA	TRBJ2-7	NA	TGTGCCTGGAGCTTGGAAAGACTCTACGAGCAGTACTTC	CAWSLERLYEQYF
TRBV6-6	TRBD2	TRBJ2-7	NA	TGTGCCAGCAGGTCGACTAGCGGGGAATACGAGCAGTACTTC	CASRSTSGEYEQYF
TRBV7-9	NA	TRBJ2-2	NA	TGTGCCAGCAGCTTAGCTATGTTTCGATCGGGGGTCGACACCGGGGAGCTGTTTTTT	CASSLAMFRSGVDTGELFF
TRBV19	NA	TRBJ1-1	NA	TGTGCCAGTAGTATCAGCGGGATTCTGAACACTGAAGCTTTCTTT	CASSISGILNTEAFF
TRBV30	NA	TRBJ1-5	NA	TGTGCCTGGAGCGACACCGGTAAAGGGGCCCAGCATTTT	CAWSDTGKGAQHF
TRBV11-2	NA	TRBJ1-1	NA	TGTGCCAGCAGCTCCCGCTCGGCTGAAGCTTTCTTT	CASSSRSAEAFF
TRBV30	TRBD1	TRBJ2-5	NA	TGTGCCTGGAGATCCGGACAGGGGGCGTTTGAGACCCAGTACTTC	CAWRSGQGAFETQYF
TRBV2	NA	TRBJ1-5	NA	TGTGCCAGCAGGGACAGTTTTAGCAATCAGCCCCAGCATTTT	CASRDSFSNQPQHF